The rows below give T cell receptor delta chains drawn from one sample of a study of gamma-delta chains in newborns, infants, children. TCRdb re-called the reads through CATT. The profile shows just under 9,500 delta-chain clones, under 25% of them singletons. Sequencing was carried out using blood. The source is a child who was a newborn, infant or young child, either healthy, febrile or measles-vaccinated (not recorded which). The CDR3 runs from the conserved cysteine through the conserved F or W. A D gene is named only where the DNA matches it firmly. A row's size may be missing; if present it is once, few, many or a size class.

cdr3_aa: CACDTVLGVTWDTRQMFF; cdr3_nt: TGTGCCTGTGACACCGTGCTGGGGGTTACCTGGGACACCCGACAGATGTTTTTC; j_call: TRDJ3; clone_size: NA; v_call: TRDV2; d_call: TRDD3
cdr3_aa: CACDTVLGDTQKSSWDTRQMFF; cdr3_nt: TGTGCCTGTGACACCGTACTGGGGGATACGCAAAAAAGCTCCTGGGACACCCGACAGATGTTTTTC; j_call: TRDJ3; clone_size: few; v_call: TRDV2; d_call: TRDD3
cdr3_aa: CAIGVVSYCWKRGIRNTDKLIF; cdr3_nt: TGTGCTATTGGGGTTGTTTCCTACTGTTGGAAGAGGGGGATACGCAACACCGATAAACTCATCTTT; j_call: TRDJ1; clone_size: NA; v_call: TRDV1; d_call: TRDD3
cdr3_aa: CACDTVDKGPNPPSPLLPHYTDKLIF; cdr3_nt: TGTGCCTGTGACACCGTCGATAAAGGGCCGAACCCTCCTTCGCCCTTGTTACCCCATTACACCGATAAACTCATCTTT; j_call: TRDJ1; clone_size: few; v_call: TRDV2; d_call: NA
cdr3_aa: CACDTVVPTSGDRRYTDKLIF; cdr3_nt: TGTGCCTGTGACACCGTAGTTCCTACCTCTGGGGATAGGCGGTACACCGATAAACTCATCTTT; j_call: TRDJ1; clone_size: few; v_call: TRDV2; d_call: NA
cdr3_aa: CACDTLVLGDTNTDKLIF; cdr3_nt: TGTGCCTGTGACACCCTCGTACTGGGGGATACGAATACCGATAAACTCATCTTT; j_call: TRDJ1; clone_size: NA; v_call: TRDV2; d_call: TRDD3
cdr3_aa: CACDSLGGPYTDKLIF; cdr3_nt: TGTGCCTGTGACAGCCTGGGGGGACCCTACACCGATAAACTCATCTTT; j_call: TRDJ1; clone_size: NA; v_call: TRDV2; d_call: TRDD3
cdr3_aa: CACDTVGGPLYTDKLIF; cdr3_nt: TGTGCCTGTGACACCGTTGGGGGTCCCTTGTACACCGATAAACTCATCTTT; j_call: TRDJ1; clone_size: NA; v_call: TRDV2; d_call: NA
cdr3_aa: CACDPLGVQYTDKPIF; cdr3_nt: TGTGCCTGTGACCCCCTGGGGGTCCAGTACACCGATAAACCCATCTTT; j_call: TRDJ1; clone_size: NA; v_call: TRDV2; d_call: TRDD3
cdr3_aa: CACDTASSGTKHIF; cdr3_nt: TGTGCCTGTGACACCGCAAGCTCCGGGACTAAACACATCTTT; j_call: TRDJ1; clone_size: NA; v_call: TRDV2; d_call: NA
cdr3_aa: CACDVLGVTQYTDKLIF; cdr3_nt: TGTGCCTGTGACGTACTGGGGGTCACTCAGTACACCGATAAACTCATCTTT; j_call: TRDJ1; clone_size: few; v_call: TRDV2; d_call: TRDD3
cdr3_aa: CACDTVTGAVGMGDTCSGLIF; cdr3_nt: TGTGCCTGTGACACCGTGACGGGAGCAGTCGGAATGGGGGATACTTGTAGTGGGCTCATCTTT; j_call: TRDJ1; clone_size: NA; v_call: TRDV2; d_call: TRDD3
cdr3_aa: CALGVPSPGGYLYTDKLIF; cdr3_nt: TGTGCTCTTGGGGTTCCTTCTCCCGGGGGATACTTGTACACCGATAAACTCATCTTT; j_call: TRDJ1; clone_size: few; v_call: TRDV1; d_call: TRDD3
cdr3_aa: CACDELGDRTTDKLIF; cdr3_nt: TGTGCCTGTGACGAATTGGGGGATAGAACGACCGATAAACTCATCTTT; j_call: TRDJ1; clone_size: few; v_call: TRDV2; d_call: TRDD3
cdr3_aa: CALGEPPRLPPDKLIF; cdr3_nt: TGTGCTCTTGGGGAACCCCCGCGCCTCCCTCCCGATAAACTCATCTTT; j_call: TRDJ1; clone_size: medium-sized; v_call: TRDV1; d_call: NA
cdr3_aa: CALGELSSGPMELIF; cdr3_nt: TGTGCTCTTGGGGAACTCTCCTCCGGGCCGATGGAACTCATCTTT; j_call: TRDJ1; clone_size: NA; v_call: TRDV1; d_call: NA
cdr3_aa: CACDSLVTGGYAIDKLIF; cdr3_nt: TGTGCCTGTGACTCATTGGTAACTGGGGGATACGCGATCGATAAACTCATCTTT; j_call: TRDJ1; clone_size: few; v_call: TRDV2; d_call: TRDD3
cdr3_aa: CACDTLMGDPPGSGTDKIIF; cdr3_nt: TGTGCCTGTGACACCCTAATGGGGGACCCCCCGGGGTCGGGCACCGATAAAATCATCTTT; j_call: TRDJ1; clone_size: few; v_call: TRDV2; d_call: TRDD3
cdr3_aa: CACDLLGDTGADKLIF; cdr3_nt: TGTGCCTGTGATTTACTGGGGGATACGGGCGCCGATAAACTCATCTTT; j_call: TRDJ1; clone_size: few; v_call: TRDV2; d_call: TRDD3
cdr3_aa: CACDQLGDGNTDKLIF; cdr3_nt: TGTGCCTGTGACCAACTGGGGGACGGGAACACCGATAAACTCATCTTT; j_call: TRDJ1; clone_size: few; v_call: TRDV2; d_call: TRDD3
cdr3_aa: CALGGTVLGAEYTDKLIF; cdr3_nt: TGTGCTCTTGGGGGTACAGTACTGGGGGCAGAGTACACCGATAAACTCATCTTT; j_call: TRDJ1; clone_size: NA; v_call: TRDV1; d_call: TRDD3
cdr3_aa: CACDTLSPLGDTMDKLIF; cdr3_nt: TGTGCCTGTGACACCCTTTCTCCACTGGGGGATACTATGGACAAACTCATCTTT; j_call: TRDJ1; clone_size: few; v_call: TRDV2; d_call: TRDD3
cdr3_aa: CALGSGPSSLLGNTLIF; cdr3_nt: TGTGCTCTTGGGTCTGGGCCCTCCTCGTTACTGGGTAACACACTCATCTTT; j_call: TRDJ1; clone_size: few; v_call: TRDV1; d_call: NA
cdr3_aa: CACDGLGDRESWDTRQMFF; cdr3_nt: TGTGCCTGTGACGGACTGGGGGATCGAGAGTCCTGGGACACCCGACAGATGTTTTTC; j_call: TRDJ3; clone_size: NA; v_call: TRDV2; d_call: TRDD3
cdr3_aa: CACDPVAGDTRGLIF; cdr3_nt: TGTGCCTGTGACCCCGTCGCGGGGGATACGCGAGGACTCATCTTT; j_call: TRDJ1; clone_size: NA; v_call: TRDV2; d_call: TRDD3
cdr3_aa: CACDRLLGDTDKLIF; cdr3_nt: TGTGCCTGTGACCGATTACTGGGGGACACCGATAAACTCATCTTT; j_call: TRDJ1; clone_size: few; v_call: TRDV2; d_call: TRDD3
cdr3_aa: CACDTISYLLGDSYTDKFIF; cdr3_nt: TGTGCCTGTGACACCATCTCCTACCTACTGGGGGACTCGTACACCGATAAATTCATCTTT; j_call: TRDJ1; clone_size: few; v_call: TRDV2; d_call: TRDD3
cdr3_aa: CACDLLGVPTDKLIF; cdr3_nt: TGTGCCTGTGACCTACTGGGGGTTCCCACCGATAAACTCATCTTT; j_call: TRDJ1; clone_size: NA; v_call: TRDV2; d_call: TRDD3
cdr3_aa: CALGDSPTGYWAYTDKLIF; cdr3_nt: TGTGCTCTTGGGGACTCCCCTACGGGGTACTGGGCTTACACCGATAAACTCATCTTT; j_call: TRDJ1; clone_size: medium-sized; v_call: TRDV1; d_call: NA
cdr3_aa: CACDTVGLTGIRDTDKLIF; cdr3_nt: TGTGCCTGTGACACCGTTGGGCTAACGGGGATACGGGACACCGATAAACTCATCTTT; j_call: TRDJ1; clone_size: NA; v_call: TRDV2; d_call: TRDD3
cdr3_aa: CACDTVGRSSWDTRQMFF; cdr3_nt: TGTGCCTGTGACACCGTAGGAAGAAGCTCCTGGGACACCCGACAGATGTTTTTC; j_call: TRDJ3; clone_size: few; v_call: TRDV2; d_call: NA
cdr3_aa: CACDVGCRPRGTETDKIIF; cdr3_nt: TGTGCCTGTGATGTGGGGTGCAGGCCTCGGGGGACTGAAACCGATAAAATCATCTTT; j_call: TRDJ1; clone_size: NA; v_call: TRDV2; d_call: NA
cdr3_aa: CACDTLELLGDTDKLIF; cdr3_nt: TGTGCCTGTGACACTCTCGAGTTACTGGGGGATACCGATAAACTCATCTTT; j_call: TRDJ1; clone_size: NA; v_call: TRDV2; d_call: TRDD3
cdr3_aa: CACDSLGDTPEPLIF; cdr3_nt: TGTGCCTGTGACTCGCTGGGGGATACGCCTGAACCCCTGATCTTT; j_call: TRDJ4; clone_size: few; v_call: TRDV2; d_call: TRDD3
cdr3_aa: CACDTVGSQFQHTDKLIF; cdr3_nt: TGTGCCTGTGACACCGTTGGGAGCCAATTCCAGCACACCGATAAACTCATCTTT; j_call: TRDJ1; clone_size: medium-sized; v_call: TRDV2; d_call: NA
cdr3_aa: CACDTVVTGGQRRTDKLIF; cdr3_nt: TGTGCCTGTGACACCGTCGTCACAGGAGGCCAAAGAAGGACCGATAAACTCATCTTT; j_call: TRDJ1; clone_size: few; v_call: TRDV2; d_call: NA
cdr3_aa: CACDAVVGESSWDTRQMFF; cdr3_nt: TGTGCCTGTGACGCCGTGGTGGGGGAGTCCTCCTGGGACACCCGACAGATGTTTTTC; j_call: TRDJ3; clone_size: few; v_call: TRDV2; d_call: TRDD3
cdr3_aa: CACDTLLGDSSWDTRQMFF; cdr3_nt: TGTGCCTGTGACACCCTACTGGGGGACAGCTCCTGGGACACCCGACAGATGTTTTTC; j_call: TRDJ3; clone_size: medium-sized; v_call: TRDV2; d_call: TRDD3
cdr3_aa: CACDLVRGAAYWGILGDKLIF; cdr3_nt: TGTGCCTGTGACCTGGTTCGGGGGGCTGCGTACTGGGGGATACTTGGCGATAAACTCATCTTT; j_call: TRDJ1; clone_size: few; v_call: TRDV2; d_call: TRDD3
cdr3_aa: CACDPVGGVGDTRTDKLIF; cdr3_nt: TGTGCCTGTGACCCCGTAGGTGGGGTGGGGGACACTCGCACCGATAAACTCATCTTT; j_call: TRDJ1; clone_size: NA; v_call: TRDV2; d_call: TRDD3
cdr3_aa: CAGDTITGGDRIIF; cdr3_nt: TGTGCCGGTGACACAATCACTGGTGGGGATAGAATCATCTTT; j_call: TRDJ1; clone_size: NA; v_call: TRDV2; d_call: TRDD3
cdr3_aa: CACDSLLGYPTDTLIF; cdr3_nt: TGTGCCTGTGACTCTCTCCTGGGGTATCCCACCGATACACTCATCTTT; j_call: TRDJ1; clone_size: NA; v_call: TRDV2; d_call: NA
cdr3_aa: CAARTTSRITGNDKLIF; cdr3_nt: TGTGCAGCAAGGACTACGTCCCGAATTACTGGGAACGATAAACTCATCTTT; j_call: TRDJ1; clone_size: few; v_call: TRAV29/DV5; d_call: NA
cdr3_aa: CACDTLGATDKLIF; cdr3_nt: TGTGCCTGTGACACGCTCGGAGCCACCGATAAACTCATCTTT; j_call: TRDJ1; clone_size: medium-sized; v_call: TRDV2; d_call: NA
cdr3_aa: CACDTVGAHTAQLFF; cdr3_nt: TGTGCCTGTGACACCGTCGGGGCCCATACAGCACAACTCTTCTTT; j_call: TRDJ2; clone_size: NA; v_call: TRDV2; d_call: NA
cdr3_aa: CACDTGYRSSRDTRQMFF; cdr3_nt: TGTGCCTGTGACACTGGATATCGGAGCTCCCGGGACACCCGACAGATGTTTTTC; j_call: TRDJ3; clone_size: few; v_call: TRDV2; d_call: NA
cdr3_aa: CACDSTGGAGTTDKLIF; cdr3_nt: TGTGCCTGCGACTCAACCGGGGGAGCGGGTACCACCGATAAACTCATCTTT; j_call: TRDJ1; clone_size: once; v_call: TRDV2; d_call: NA
cdr3_aa: CALGGRFHQPVHNWGTRVTDKLIF; cdr3_nt: TGTGCTCTTGGGGGCCGTTTTCACCAGCCAGTTCATAACTGGGGGACACGGGTCACCGATAAACTCATCTTT; j_call: TRDJ1; clone_size: NA; v_call: TRDV1; d_call: TRDD3
cdr3_aa: CAWDTSLLGETDKLIF; cdr3_nt: TGTGCCTGGGACACGAGTCTACTGGGGGAGACCGATAAACTCATCTTT; j_call: TRDJ1; clone_size: NA; v_call: TRDV2; d_call: TRDD3